The text below deals with one T cell receptor beta chain. The antigen it binds to is not known. Base qualities are not provided; no much larger clone lies one nucleotide away. This sample stems from a study of CD4 T cells in relation to SARS-CoV-2 and coronaviruses (dated by TCRdb to the early 2020s). About the investigation overall: HLA restriction was mapped for shared crossreactive spike epitopes using patient-derived lymphoblastoid cell lines. At the level of individual TCR clonotypes, the study measured memory CD4+ T cell crossreactivity between SARS-CoV-2 spike protein and common cold coronavirus spike proteins. The Adaptive Biotechnologies TCR-sequencing kit was used to sequence samples from three pre-COVID donors and the naive versus memory experiments, while other data came from Illumina-based sequencing. For other donors in the study, expansion assays were sequenced with a different, Illumina-based TCR-beta assay.

V lost 9 bases and J lost 3 bases, and the count of bases not matched to a germline gene is 9. Taken from cysteine to phenylalanine, the CDR3 has 14 residues. Only the CDR3 portion is preserved as DNA: 42 bases, with reading frame beginning at the first base. The germline V gene (reference sequence) provides CDR1 MNHEY and CDR2 SMNVEV. Deep-resolution immunoSEQ TCR-beta sequencing was performed on DNA from uncultured naive and memory CD4+ T cells. The original methods were these. During preprocessing, nonproductive sequences were removed, as were CDR3s that did not start with C, did not end with F or W, or were shorter than 7 amino acids. Cultured and uncultured naive and memory CD4+ repertoires were searched for CDR3s previously identified as spike- and CEF-reactive. CDR3 homology was quantified as pairwise Levenshtein distance, calculated with the stringdist R package after three terminal residues were trimmed from each end. TCRdb re-hosts the immuneACCESS table, in-frame sequences only. Its copies lack some clones; in the studies checked, an unresolved V gene accounts for under half of them, and the cause for the rest is not known. The V and J calls and the clone size are those of that table, but D and trimming were determined from the DNA. This sample is represented by roughly 71,000 clones; 87% of them were singletons. Over 1.5% of the sample is in the top ten clones.

Findings and caveats that apply to the study as a whole: Since the crossreactivity analysis centred on spike protein, crossreactivity against other viral proteins was not assessed. Significantly weaker SARS-CoV-2-driven expansion was shown by crossreactive clones than by monoreactive clones, consistent with antigenic imprinting. Naive versus memory sequencing indicated that memory recall responses, rather than primary responses primed during culture, are detected by the assay. Small numbers of patients and of tested TCRs limited the study. In around two thirds of donors, memory CD4+ clonotypes turned up that crossrecognized SARS-CoV-2 and at least one common cold coronavirus spike. Because no donor provided both pre-pandemic and post-infection samples, tracing the source of pre-existing responses was limited.

CD4+ T cells from unexposed donors were collected before the COVID-19 pandemic (2011-2018). To separate naive from memory CD4+ T cells, cryopreserved PBMCs first underwent CD4 enrichment and then EasySep naive CD4+ T cell enrichment. Leukapheresis product for the unexposed donors was bought commercially. Ficoll-Paque PLUS gradient centrifugation was used to isolate PBMCs from leukapheresis product or whole blood. The PBMCs went either fresh into the expansion assay or into cryopreservation at -140 degrees C. The QIAamp Micro DNA Kit was used to extract genomic DNA from the CD4+ T cells. Sequencing was performed on memory CD4+ T cells from PBMCs. The cell subset or site label for this specimen denotes: memory (non-naive) CD4+ T cells. This sequence uses TRBV27 and TRBJ1-2; 8 middle bases align to TRBD1. This TCR came from a human donor in good health. The DNA sequence is TGTGCCAGTCCAAAAGGGACAGGAGACTATGGCTACACCTTC. Its protein is CASPKGTGDYGYTF.